A single TCR beta chain is shown here with its context. These data come from a study of blood T cell repertoires in COVID-19. Authors' processing steps: Counts of nucleated cells, estimated from reference gene primer amplification, were obtained. Libraries were prepared by immunoSEQ multiplex PCR; TCRdb keeps only in-frame clonotypes and omits some of them. That table is the source of V, J and clone size, and D and trimming were worked out from the DNA. This table has 110,000 or so clones, around 89% appearing once. The V gene's germline CDR1 is MDHEN and CDR2 SYDVKM. V shed 7 bases and J 0 bases; nucleotides not matched to a gene: 8. The CDR3 spans 15 residues.

The sequence derives from a human donor in a cohort sampled during active COVID-19. V gene TRBV28 combines with J gene TRBJ2-7; TRBD2 aligns across 8 bases. Sequenced input: peripheral blood. Here the CDR3 reads CASTRGGTLSYEQYF. The CDR3 bases are TGTGCCAGCACCCGGGGGGGGACCCTCTCCTACGAGCAGTACTTC.